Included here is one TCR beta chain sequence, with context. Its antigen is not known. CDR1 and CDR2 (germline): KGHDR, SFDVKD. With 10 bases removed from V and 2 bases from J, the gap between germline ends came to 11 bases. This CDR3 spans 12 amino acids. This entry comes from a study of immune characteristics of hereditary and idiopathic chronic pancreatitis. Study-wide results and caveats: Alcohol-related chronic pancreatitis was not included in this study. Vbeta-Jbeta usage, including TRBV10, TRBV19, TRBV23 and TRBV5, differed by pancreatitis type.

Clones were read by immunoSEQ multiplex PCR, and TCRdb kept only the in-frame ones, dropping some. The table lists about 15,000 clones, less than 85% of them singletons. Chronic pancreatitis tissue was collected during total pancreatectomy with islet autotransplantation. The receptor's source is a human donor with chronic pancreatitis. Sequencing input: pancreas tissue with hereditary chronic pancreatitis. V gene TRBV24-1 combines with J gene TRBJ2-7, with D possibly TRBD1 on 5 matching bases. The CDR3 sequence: CATQDTAYEQYF. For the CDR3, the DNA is TGTGCCACTCAGGACACAGCCTACGAGCAGTACTTC.